This T cell receptor (beta chain) is drawn from a study of T cell responses to AZD1222 COVID-19 vaccine. The CDR3 runs 15 residues. Per the germline V gene, CDR1 is SQVTM and CDR2 is ANQGSEA. Trimming took off 4 bases at V and 6 bases at J, with 22 bases between the two ends. This clone was counted a few times. Generated by immunoSEQ multiplex PCR, the TCRdb table keeps only in-frame clones and is missing some. The table lists 100,000 to 150,000 clones, 85% to 90% of them singletons. The sequencing here drew on peripheral blood, taken on day 0 of AZD1222 vaccination. This clonotype was obtained from an adult in good health. The chain joins TRBV29-1 to TRBJ2-7; D ambiguous. This CDR3 is CSVGSPGLQRTEQYF. The CDR3 DNA reads as TGCAGCGTTGGTTCACCGGGCCTACAACGAACCGAGCAGTACTTC.